This T cell receptor (beta chain) was captured in a study of human T cells and chemical hapten exposure. This clonotype was picked up many times. TCRdb ran MiXCR on the RACE reads and lists one entry per CDR3 protein. The data hold some 350,000 distinct CDR3 sequences, with approximately 6.9% observed a single time. The time point: patch test 1, 2 weeks after DPC sensitization. The treatment is: therapeutic diphenylcyclopropenone sensitization with weekly scalp DPC. The source was whole blood, collected in connection with sensitization to the hapten diphenylcyclopropenone (DPC). The clonotype originates from a woman aged 18-29 years with alopecia areata. Some clones in this sample may be carry-over from other donors' samples.

Here the CDR3 reads CASSFDRAVAGETQYF. The CDR3 bases are TGTGCCAGCAGTTTCGACCGGGCCGTCGCCGGGGAGACCCAGTACTTC. This chain links TRBV6-5 with TRBJ2-5; no definite D call. The CDR3 loop spans 16 amino acids. The germline CDR1 and CDR2 sequences are MNHEY and SVGAGI. V was shortened by 4 bases and J by 5 bases, with 20 bases between the two germline ends.